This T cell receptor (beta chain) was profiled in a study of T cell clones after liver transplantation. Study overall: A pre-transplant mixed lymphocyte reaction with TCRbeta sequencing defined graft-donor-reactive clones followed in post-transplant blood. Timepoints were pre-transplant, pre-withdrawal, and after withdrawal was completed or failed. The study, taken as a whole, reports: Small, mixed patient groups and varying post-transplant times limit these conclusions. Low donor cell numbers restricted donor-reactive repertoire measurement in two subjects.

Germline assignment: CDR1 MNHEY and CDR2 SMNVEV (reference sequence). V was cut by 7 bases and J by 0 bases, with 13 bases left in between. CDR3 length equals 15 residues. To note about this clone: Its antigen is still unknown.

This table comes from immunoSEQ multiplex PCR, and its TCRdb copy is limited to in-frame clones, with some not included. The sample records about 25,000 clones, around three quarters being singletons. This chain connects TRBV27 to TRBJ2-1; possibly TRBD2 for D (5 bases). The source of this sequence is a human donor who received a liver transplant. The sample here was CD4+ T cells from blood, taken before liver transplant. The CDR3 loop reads CASKVASSSYNEQFF. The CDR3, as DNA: TGTGCCAGCAAGGTAGCGTCGAGCTCCTACAATGAGCAGTTCTTC.